The 17 T cell receptor beta chains listed next were all sequenced from one sample in a study of a mutant IDH1 vaccine in newly diagnosed glioma. Measured with immunoSEQ multiplex PCR; TCRdb has only the in-frame clones, and not every one. The sample records roughly 70,000 clones, 65% to 90% being singletons. Described time point: baseline, week 1 (first vaccination visit). Treatment: pre-vaccination baseline after standard-of-care therapy. Sequencing was performed on PBMCs, taken from a glioma patient treated with radiotherapy, temozolomide or both. These receptors came from a man aged 25 to 45 with glioma.

The chain uses TRBV6-5 and TRBJ1-6; D gene unclear. The CDR3 has 16 amino acids. The ends were cut back, 4 bases at V and 9 bases at J, with 19 bases in the middle. Germline values: CDR1 MNHEY, CDR2 SVGAGI. The CDR3 loop reads CASSSFSPQVGSPLHF. The CDR3 DNA follows: TGTGCCAGCAGTTCCTTTTCCCCCCAAGTAGGTTCACCCCTCCACTTT.

Written as DNA, the CDR3 is TGTGCCAGCAGTGTAGAGGGGACTGGAAACACCATATATTTT. Translating it yields CASSVEGTGNTIYF. The chain couples TRBV2 to TRBJ1-3; a possible D gene is TRBD1 (5 bases). The germline V and J ends were trimmed by 4 bases and 2 bases, with 9 bases remaining between them. Germline V gene sequence: CDR1 SNHLY, CDR2 FYNNEI. CDR3 length equals 14 residues.

This sequence joins TRBV11-3 and TRBJ1-1; the D is unclear. The germline gives CDR1 SGHNT, CDR2 YENEEA. The CDR3 totals 14 residues. Trimming stripped 5 bases from V and 3 bases from J, with 13 bases between. DNA for the CDR3: TGTGCCAGCAGCCCATCACAGTCGTACACTGAAGCTTTCTTT. Its translation: CASSPSQSYTEAFF.

Concerning this clone: Other nucleotide sequences from this sample produce the same CDR3. The V and J genes are TRBV5-1 and TRBJ1-6, with D tentatively TRBD1 (5 bases). The CDR3 has 16 amino acids. Between the trimmed V and J ends, which lost 0 bases and 4 bases, there was a span of 11 bases. Germline CDR1 is SGHRS and CDR2 is YFSETQ. This CDR3 reads CASSLGGSSYNSPLHF. CDR3 nucleotide sequence: TGCGCCAGCAGCTTGGGGGGGAGTTCTTATAATTCACCCCTCCACTTT.

This chain joins TRBV15 and TRBJ2-1; 12 bases are shared with TRBD1. J lost 6 bases, V lost 5 bases, and 8 bases had no gene match. CDR3 length: 16 amino acids. CDR1 is LNHNV, CDR2 YYDKDF, per germline (reference sequence). The CDR3 DNA follows: TGTGCCACCAGCGCCCTTAGGGACAGGGGGCTCAATGAGCAGTTCTTC. Translation: CATSALRDRGLNEQFF.

The rearrangement uses TRBV9 and TRBJ2-3; the match to TRBD1 covers 9 bases. The CDR3 is 14 residues long. Germline trimming cut 0 bases from V and 5 bases from J; bases unmatched to any gene: 1. Germline assignment: CDR1 SGDLS and CDR2 YYNGEE. CDR3 sequence: CASSVADRGDTQYF. The CDR3 bases are TGTGCCAGCAGCGTAGCGGACAGGGGAGATACGCAGTATTTT.

This clone was observed once. V gene TRBV7-9 combines with J gene TRBJ1-1; TRBD1 might be the D (5 bases). Germline CDR1 and CDR2: SEHNR and FQNEAQ (reference sequence). The CDR3 loop spans 14 amino acids. Trimming removed 5 bases from V and 7 bases from J, with 17 bases in between. The CDR3 DNA sequence: TGTGCCAGCAGCCGGAGCTGGTTCGGGGGTGAAGCTTTCTTT. Translated: CASSRSWFGGEAFF.

This sequence joins TRBV7-2 and TRBJ2-3; D call uncertain. The CDR3 loop spans 11 amino acids. Germline V CDR1 and CDR2: SGHTA, FQGNSA. V was pared by 8 bases and J by 2 bases, with 5 bases between. CDR3 protein: CASGLTDTQYF. The CDR3 nucleotides read TGTGCCAGCGGTCTCACAGATACGCAGTATTTT.

This clone occurred once. The rearrangement joins TRBV14 to TRBJ1-5, with D perhaps matching TRBD1 (5 bases). This CDR3 spans 18 amino acids. The V gene's germline CDR1 is SGHDN and CDR2 FVKESK. Trimming cost V 2 bases and J 2 bases, with 19 bases left between them. CDR3 sequence (DNA): TGTGCCAGCAGCCAATCACGAGGGGTTCACCATGGCAATCAGCCCCAGCATTTT. It specifies CASSQSRGVHHGNQPQHF.

The chain uses TRBV7-2 and TRBJ2-5; possibly TRBD1 for D (5 bases). In germline, CDR1 is SGHTA, CDR2 FQGNSA. This CDR3 has 15 residues. Trimming took off 6 bases at V and 5 bases at J, with 19 bases between the two ends. The DNA for the CDR3 is TGTGCCAGCAGACTTAGAAGCCTCCCAGGGGAGACCCAGTACTTC. Translation: CASRLRSLPGETQYF.

The DNA for the CDR3 is TGTGCCAGCAACGCATACTCGCCCACGGGGGGGATTGGCTACACCTTC. Its protein product is CASNAYSPTGGIGYTF. The rearrangement joins TRBV28 to TRBJ1-2; D might be TRBD1 (5 bases). The CDR3 loop spans 16 amino acids. The germline V gene has CDR1 MDHEN and CDR2 SYDVKM. Trimming stripped 7 bases from V and 7 bases from J, with 25 bases between.

CDR3 sequence reads: CASTPRDTPTDTQYF. CDR3 DNA sequence: TGTGCCAGTACACCCCGGGATACCCCCACAGATACGCAGTATTTT. The J gene is TRBJ2-3, the V gene TRBV19; a possible D gene is TRBD2 (5 bases). The CDR3 spans 15 residues. From germline, CDR1 is LNHDA and CDR2 SQIVND (reference sequence). Trimming took 7 bases from V and 2 from J, leaving 16 bases between them.

The V call is TRBV15, the J call TRBJ2-7; D assignment may be TRBD1 or TRBD2 (5 bases each). V lost 1 base to trimming and J lost 4 bases, with 11 bases between them. CDR1 is LNHNV, CDR2 YYDKDF, per germline (reference sequence). This CDR3 is built from 14 residues. The CDR3 DNA sequence: TGTGCCACCAGCAGAGGAGGCAGGGAGTACGAGCAGTACTTC. It yields the protein CATSRGGREYEQYF.

This clone was detected only once. V gene TRBV2 combines with J gene TRBJ2-7, with 9 nucleotides matching TRBD2. Germline CDR1 SNHLY, CDR2 FYNNEI. This CDR3 has 16 residues. The ends lost 6 bases at V and 4 bases at J; junction bases unmatched: 13. The CDR3 is CASSTQGLAGTYEQYF. CDR3 in DNA: TGTGCCAGCAGCACCCAGGGGCTAGCGGGGACGTACGAGCAGTACTTC.

The chain employs TRBV27 and TRBJ1-6, with 8 bases aligning to TRBD1. The V gene end was trimmed by 3 bases and the J gene end by 9 bases; junction bases not matched to a gene: 7. Germline-derived CDR1 and CDR2 are MNHEY and SMNVEV (reference sequence). This CDR3 contains 15 residues. The CDR3 is CASSFNRGEFSPLHF. CDR3 DNA sequence: TGTGCCAGCAGTTTCAACAGGGGGGAATTTTCACCCCTCCACTTT.

This rearrangement joins TRBV5-1 to TRBJ2-5; 9 nucleotides match TRBD1. Germline trimming cut 4 bases from V and 1 base from J; bases unmatched to any gene: 8. This CDR3 has 16 amino acids. Per the germline V gene, CDR1 is SGHRS and CDR2 is YFSETQ. CDR3 in amino acids: CASSTGTGIGQETQYF. The CDR3 DNA reads as TGCGCCAGCAGCACCGGGACAGGGATCGGCCAAGAGACCCAGTACTTC.

The chain links TRBV5-1 to TRBJ2-2; TRBD1 agrees at 8 bases. The germline gives CDR1 SGHRS, CDR2 YFSETQ. The CDR3 is 16 amino acids. V dropped 4 bases and J dropped 1; count of bases not matched to a gene: 6. This chain's CDR3 is CASSPPGQVNTGELFF. The CDR3 nucleotides are TGCGCCAGCAGCCCTCCGGGACAGGTGAACACCGGGGAGCTGTTTTTT.